This TCR beta chain was recorded in a study of beta chain features in type 1 diabetes. Study information: The study examined about 110,000,000 sorted cells across all samples. Regarding the study as a whole: The analysis here could not establish whether HLA type shapes TCRB rearrangement. Significant though moderate, a shortening of TCRB CDR3s appeared in all four CD4+ subsets of Type 1 diabetes patients.

The V gene end was trimmed by 5 bases and the J gene end by 8 bases; junction bases not matched to a gene: 21. This CDR3 contains 18 residues. Germline-derived CDR1 and CDR2 are SGHAT and FQNNGV. Note on this clone: What it binds is unknown.

What was sequenced were expressed TCRB transcripts, since all of the isolated RNA had been reverse transcribed. Mean read depth for naive, central memory and regulatory T cell samples was approximately 3.57 million reads. Repertoires were generated with immunoSEQ multiplex PCR, while TCRdb's copy carries only in-frame clones and drops some. The sample lists 95,000 to 110,000 clones, under 30% occurring once. The V and J genes are TRBV11-2 and TRBJ2-1, with 7 positions matching TRBD1. Sample: central memory CD4+ T cells from blood. This clonotype was obtained from a woman under 30 with type 1 diabetes. In DNA, the CDR3 is TGTGCCAGCAGCCCGTCGAACAGAGTCAGGGGGACAGTATATGAGCAGTTCTTC. This sequence encodes CASSPSNRVRGTVYEQFF.